This is a list of T cell receptor beta chains from one sample in a study of blood T cells in healthy people across ages. TCRdb independently ran MiXCR on the 5' RACE reads; one entry per CDR3 protein. Among 850,000 to 1,300,000 distinct CDR3 sequences, 35% to 55% were seen once, and the ten largest hold under 20%. The sample consisted of blood. The receptor set was obtained from a woman between 55 and 75 years old in good health. CDR3s include the opening cysteine and the closing phenylalanine or tryptophan. The D gene is left open where the match is weak. Not all rows give a size; the values are once, few, many and, for expanded clones, a class.

d_call	v_call	clone_size	j_call	cdr3_aa	cdr3_nt
.	TRBV20-1	.	TRBJ2-3	CSAGQGGDTQYF	TGCAGTGCTGGTCAAGGTGGGGATACGCAGTATTTT
.	TRBV6-5	.	TRBJ2-5	CASSYSSVAEGQETQYF	TGTGCCAGCAGTTACTCTTCGGTAGCGGAGGGGCAAGAGACCCAGTACTTC
TRBD2	TRBV7-9	many	TRBJ2-5	CASSSRQLAGVETQYF	TGTGCCAGCAGCTCAAGGCAACTAGCGGGAGTAGAGACCCAGTACTTC
.	TRBV12-3/TRBV12-4	.	TRBJ1-5	CASSSGQPNQPQHF	TGTGCCAGCAGTTCTGGACAGCCAAATCAGCCCCAGCATTTT
TRBD1	TRBV5-1	few	TRBJ2-3	CASGQGVQRDTQYF	TGCGCCAGCGGACAGGGTGTCCAGCGAGATACGCAGTATTTT
TRBD1	TRBV5-1	few	TRBJ1-2	CASRSGTDYGYTF	TGCGCCAGCAGATCCGGGACAGACTATGGCTACACCTTC
TRBD1	TRBV11-2	many	TRBJ2-5	CASSLGQGRETQYF	TGTGCCAGCAGCTTGGGACAGGGACGAGAGACCCAGTACTTC
.	TRBV6-1	once	TRBJ2-7	CASSEVAQSSYVQYF	TGTGCCAGCAGTGAAGTAGCGCAGAGCTCCTACGTGCAGTACTTC
.	TRBV6-1	.	TRBJ2-3	CASRVQGDLGTDTQYF	TGTGCCAGCAGGGTACAGGGAGACCTTGGCACAGATACGCAGTATTTT
TRBD1	TRBV6-4	once	TRBJ1-5	CASSEGKGDRGEGSNRPQHF	TGTGCCAGCAGTGAAGGTAAAGGGGACAGGGGGGAAGGGAGCAATCGGCCCCAGCATTTT
TRBD2	TRBV7-9	few	TRBJ2-3	CASSLRMGLATDTQYF	TGTGCCAGCAGCTTAAGGATGGGACTAGCGACAGATACGCAGTATTTT
.	TRBV20-1	.	TRBJ2-1	CSARVGFYNEQFF	TGCAGTGCTAGAGTTGGCTTCTACAATGAGCAGTTCTTC
.	TRBV7-2	.	TRBJ1-2	CASSSTGFGNYGYTF	TGTGCCAGCAGCTCAACAGGATTTGGGAACTATGGCTACACCTTC
.	TRBV7-9	.	TRBJ1-2	CASSLGPMGYGYTF	TGTGCCAGCAGCTTGGGACCTATGGGCTATGGCTACACCTTC
.	TRBV18	.	TRBJ1-5	CASSPGGGGQPQHF	TGTGCCAGCTCACCCGGAGGGGGGGGTCAGCCCCAGCATTTT
TRBD1	TRBV18	few	TRBJ2-7	CASSPGQKEQYF	TGTGCCAGCTCACCGGGACAGAAAGAGCAGTACTTC
.	TRBV3-1	.	TRBJ2-5	CASSPNSISRTQYF	TGTGCCAGCAGCCCAAACTCAATAAGTAGGACCCAGTACTTC
TRBD2	TRBV15	.	TRBJ2-7	CATSRRLAGGAYEQYF	TGTGCCACCAGCAGAAGACTAGCGGGAGGGGCCTACGAGCAGTACTTC
.	TRBV12-3/TRBV12-4	many	TRBJ2-5	CASSPSGTQYF	TGTGCCAGCAGTCCATCCGGGACCCAGTACTTC
.	TRBV29-1	.	TRBJ2-1	CSVGAVGTYNEQFF	TGCAGCGTCGGCGCCGTGGGAACGTACAATGAGCAGTTCTTC
TRBD2	TRBV30	.	TRBJ2-5	CAWTGTSGTSGTQYF	TGTGCCTGGACCGGGACTAGCGGGACCTCAGGGACCCAGTACTTC
TRBD1	TRBV5-1	.	TRBJ2-7	CASSLKQGAISGPYNEQYF	TGCGCCAGCAGTTTGAAACAGGGGGCGATAAGCGGGCCTTACAATGAGCAGTACTTC
.	TRBV10-3	.	TRBJ2-3	CATSDGGSPDTQYF	TGTGCCACCAGTGATGGGGGTAGTCCAGATACGCAGTATTTT
TRBD2	TRBV4-1	once	TRBJ2-1	CASSQGALAGINEQFF	TGCGCCAGCAGCCAAGGGGCACTAGCGGGAATCAATGAGCAGTTCTTC
.	TRBV27	.	TRBJ2-5	CASRPPGWETQYF	TGTGCCAGCAGACCGCCGGGTTGGGAGACCCAGTACTTC
TRBD2	TRBV12-3/TRBV12-4	few	TRBJ2-1	CASRWTSGASSYNEQFF	TGTGCCAGCAGGTGGACTAGCGGGGCGAGCTCCTACAATGAGCAGTTCTTC
TRBD2	TRBV27	.	TRBJ2-7	CASRPTSGPLAGQYF	TGTGCCAGCAGACCTACTAGCGGCCCTTTAGCGGGGCAGTACTTC
.	TRBV6-5	.	TRBJ2-2	CASSYSRGNTGELFF	TGTGCCAGCAGTTACTCGAGGGGTAACACCGGGGAGCTGTTTTTT
.	TRBV6-5	.	TRBJ2-2	CASLGTSNTGELFF	TGTGCCAGTCTCGGGACCTCCAACACCGGGGAGCTGTTTTTT
TRBD2	TRBV20-1	.	TRBJ2-1	CSVFASSGSANEQFF	TGCAGTGTCTTCGCATCTAGCGGGAGTGCTAATGAGCAGTTCTTC
.	TRBV7-3	.	TRBJ2-1	CASSLLPGEQFF	TGTGCCAGCAGCTTACTGCCAGGAGAGCAGTTCTTC
TRBD2	TRBV7-6	few	TRBJ2-1	CASSLLAGGPDEQFF	TGTGCCAGCAGCTTACTGGCGGGAGGGCCCGATGAGCAGTTCTTC
.	TRBV12-3/TRBV12-4	few	TRBJ2-5	CASTEGGKETQYF	TGTGCCAGCACTGAAGGGGGGAAAGAGACCCAGTACTTC
.	TRBV30	.	TRBJ1-1	CARGTNTEAFF	TGTGCCCGGGGTACGAACACTGAAGCTTTCTTT
TRBD2	TRBV5-6	.	TRBJ2-3	CASSSGLAGDRQYF	TGTGCCAGCAGTTCGGGACTAGCGGGAGATCGGCAGTATTTT
TRBD1	TRBV27	.	TRBJ2-7	CASGTGLYEQYF	TGTGCCAGCGGGACAGGGCTCTACGAGCAGTACTTC
.	TRBV7-9	few	TRBJ2-3	CASGSDGTSFRTDTQYF	TGTGCCAGCGGATCGGACGGCACTAGTTTTCGCACAGATACGCAGTATTTT
.	TRBV11-1	few	TRBJ2-1	CASSFGRRRGNEQFF	TGTGCCAGCAGCTTCGGGCGGCGTCGGGGCAATGAGCAGTTCTTC
TRBD1	TRBV2	.	TRBJ1-1	CASRPDRGGNTEAFF	TGTGCCAGCAGACCCGACAGGGGCGGGAACACTGAAGCTTTCTTT
.	TRBV28	.	TRBJ2-7	CASRSTAKYGDEQYF	TGTGCCAGCAGATCTACCGCGAAGTACGGAGACGAGCAGTACTTC
TRBD1	TRBV2	.	TRBJ2-3	CASSEGWTGSSTDTQYF	TGTGCCAGCAGTGAAGGTTGGACAGGGAGTAGCACAGATACGCAGTATTTT
.	TRBV20-1	few	TRBJ2-7	CSARAGLLYEQYF	TGCAGTGCTAGAGCGGGACTTCTCTACGAGCAGTACTTC
TRBD2	TRBV7-2	few	TRBJ2-7	CASSQGTIFSPYEQYF	TGTGCCAGCAGCCAAGGGACTATCTTCTCCCCCTACGAGCAGTACTTC
.	TRBV12-3/TRBV12-4	.	TRBJ2-7	CASSLLILAYHEQYF	TGTGCCAGCAGTTTACTAATACTAGCTTACCACGAGCAGTACTTC
TRBD2	TRBV6-1	few	TRBJ2-1	CASSERTSGRSMKFF	TGTGCCAGCAGTGAGAGGACTAGCGGGAGGTCTATGAAGTTCTTC
.	TRBV29-1	.	TRBJ2-7	CSVATPAGFSYEQYF	TGCAGCGTAGCTACTCCTGCAGGGTTCTCCTACGAGCAGTACTTC
.	TRBV9	few	TRBJ1-5	CASSPFTSSNQPQHF	TGTGCCAGCAGCCCCTTCACAAGTAGCAATCAGCCCCAGCATTTT
TRBD1	TRBV20-1	.	TRBJ1-6	CSAPGQGAKNSPLHF	TGCAGTGCTCCTGGACAGGGGGCTAAAAATTCACCCCTCCACTTT
.	TRBV7-8	.	TRBJ2-7	CASTVSGYEQYF	TGTGCCAGCACCGTTAGCGGCTACGAGCAGTACTTC